A selection of T cell receptor beta chains follows, all from one sample in a study of early T cells in non-severe SARS-CoV-2 infection. TCRdb analysed the 5' RACE reads with MiXCR anew, one entry per CDR3 protein. This table has over 90,000 distinct CDR3 sequences, roughly 14% appearing once. The source material was whole blood. These receptors were collected from an adult who was a healthcare worker with PCR-confirmed SARS-CoV-2 infection or an uninfected control (not recorded which). Each CDR3 is given with its conserved first and last residue. Fields, in order: clone size, CDR3 length, V gene, J gene, D gene, CDR3 DNA, CDR3 protein. D genes are given only for firm matches. Size values are once, few and many counts, or a class for expanded clones, and some rows have none.

few,14,TRBV20-1,TRBJ2-7,TRBD2,TGCAGTGCTCCAGCGGGAGGAATGGGGTACGAGCAGTACTTC,CSAPAGGMGYEQYF
NA,11,TRBV20-1,TRBJ2-5,NA,TGCAGTGTTTTGGGTGGGGAGACCCAGTACTTC,CSVLGGETQYF
NA,15,TRBV10-3,TRBJ2-5,NA,TGTGCCATCAGTGAGTCGTCGAGCTTAAAGGAGACCCAGTACTTC,CAISESSSLKETQYF
many,14,TRBV7-2,TRBJ2-1,NA,TGTGCCAGCAGGCGGGACAACTCCTACAATGAGCAGTTCTTC,CASRRDNSYNEQFF
many,15,TRBV7-7,TRBJ2-1,NA,TGTGCCAGCAGCTTATATGGGAGATCCTACAATGAGCAGTTCTTC,CASSLYGRSYNEQFF
few,15,TRBV20-1,TRBJ2-2,NA,TGCAGTGCTAGAGATCATAACCACCACACCGGGGAGCTGTTTTTT,CSARDHNHHTGELFF
NA,13,TRBV12-5,TRBJ1-1,NA,TGTGCTAGTGGTTTGGAGGGGGGCACTGAAGCTTTCTTT,CASGLEGGTEAFF
few,15,TRBV7-9,TRBJ2-5,TRBD2,TGTGCCAGCAGCAACAATCGACTAGCTGGGGAGACCCAGTACTTC,CASSNNRLAGETQYF
many,16,TRBV28,TRBJ2-1,TRBD2,TGTGCCAGCAAAACACTAGCGGGAGGACTTTACAATGAGCAGTTCTTC,CASKTLAGGLYNEQFF
many,16,TRBV6-1,TRBJ1-5,TRBD1,TGTGCCAGCAGCAAGAGACAGGGGCAATGGAATCAGCCCCAGCATTTT,CASSKRQGQWNQPQHF
NA,16,TRBV4-1,TRBJ2-3,TRBD2,TGCGCCAGCAGCCATGCTCTAGCGGAGGTCACAGATACGCAGTATTTT,CASSHALAEVTDTQYF
many,15,TRBV5-5,TRBJ2-2,NA,TGTGCCAGCAGCATCGGGACTCCCAAGGACGGGGAGCTGTTTTTT,CASSIGTPKDGELFF
NA,12,TRBV20-1,TRBJ1-5,NA,TGCAGTGCTAGTAGGCGTTTTCAGCCCCAGCATTTT,CSASRRFQPQHF
NA,16,TRBV10-3,TRBJ2-1,TRBD2,TGTGCCATCAGGGACAGAGCGGGAGGGCTATACAATGAGCAGTTCTTC,CAIRDRAGGLYNEQFF
many,15,TRBV7-2,TRBJ2-2,NA,TGTGCCAGCAGCTTAAAGGGTCCTAGAACCGGGGAGCTGTTTTTT,CASSLKGPRTGELFF
many,17,TRBV20-1,TRBJ2-7,TRBD2,TGCAGTGCTAGAGTAAGTTTCGGGACTAGCGATTCCTACGAGCAGTACTTC,CSARVSFGTSDSYEQYF
many,17,TRBV20-1,TRBJ2-5,TRBD2,TGCAGTGCTTTACTAGCGGGAGGTCCTATTGCGCAAGAGACCCAGTACTTC,CSALLAGGPIAQETQYF
many,15,TRBV28,TRBJ1-4,NA,TGTGCCAGCAGTTTTTGGGGGGCCGGGGATGAAAAACTGTTTTTT,CASSFWGAGDEKLFF
NA,14,TRBV2,TRBJ2-7,NA,TGTGCCAGCAGTGAAGGAGACACGACCTACGAGCAGTACTTC,CASSEGDTTYEQYF
many,15,TRBV2,TRBJ2-7,NA,TGTGCCAGCAGTGAATCGGCAGGCGGCTCCTACGAGCAGTACTTC,CASSESAGGSYEQYF
few,15,TRBV20-1,TRBJ2-3,NA,TGCAGTGCTCTAGTAACAGGGGAGGGCACAGATACGCAGTATTTT,CSALVTGEGTDTQYF
many,14,TRBV20-1,TRBJ1-5,NA,TGCAGTGCTAGAGATCTCGGTGGCAATCAGCCCCAGCATTTT,CSARDLGGNQPQHF
NA,14,TRBV20-1,TRBJ2-1,TRBD1,TGCAGTGCCAGTCAGGGGGATGACTACAATGAGCAGTTCTTC,CSASQGDDYNEQFF
many,13,TRBV24-1,TRBJ1-4,NA,TGTGCCACCAGTGATGTGGGCTCCGGAAGACTGTTTTTT,CATSDVGSGRLFF
many,12,TRBV28,TRBJ1-1,TRBD1,TGTGCCAGCAGTTTAACACAGGGGCGGGCTTTCTTT,CASSLTQGRAFF
NA,16,TRBV28,TRBJ1-4,NA,TGTGCCAGCAGTCTTCGGGTCTCACTAGTGGGTGAAAAACTGTTTTTT,CASSLRVSLVGEKLFF
NA,12,TRBV20-1,TRBJ2-7,NA,TGCAGTGCTAGAGATCTCCCCTACGAGCAGTACTTC,CSARDLPYEQYF
few,14,TRBV2,TRBJ2-4,TRBD2,TGTGCCAGCAGTCCCAGCGGGAGATCTGACATTCAGTACTTC,CASSPSGRSDIQYF
NA,18,TRBV4-1,TRBJ2-1,TRBD2,TGCGCCAGCAGCCCCCTTCGGACTAGCGGGGACACCTACAATGAGCAGTTCTTC,CASSPLRTSGDTYNEQFF
many,11,TRBV29-1,TRBJ2-1,NA,TGCAGCGTTGGAAGTTACAATGAGCAGTTCTTC,CSVGSYNEQFF
few,13,TRBV5-6,TRBJ2-2,NA,TGTGCCAGCAGCCCGTTGGGGTCCGGGGAGCTGTTTTTT,CASSPLGSGELFF